This record covers a single T cell receptor beta chain. Its target antigen remains unknown. No base-level quality is on record; no much larger clone is a single base apart. The record originates from a study of cytomegalovirus exposure and HLA in healthy donors (dated by TCRdb to 2017 to 2019). With respect to the entire study: According to an earlier analysis of around 600 of the donors, about 170 million T cells yielded over 90 million unique TCR beta sequences and approximately 300 Gb of sequence data. An early release that covered about 600 HLA-typed donors contained approximately 290 gigabases of sequencing data and tens of millions of unique TCR sequences. Among the roughly 370 genotyped donors, approximately 76% belonged to the genetic ancestry cluster associated with self-reported Caucasian donors. The study aimed to test whether signatures of past pathogen exposure could be identified by cataloging public T cell receptors. The study profiled the T cell repertoires of more than 500 subjects by immunosequencing and related them to cytomegalovirus serostatus. Besides the first cohort of hundreds of subjects, a separate validation cohort made up of over a hundred different subjects was used. High-throughput TCR immunosequencing, statistical association of individual TCRs with disease status, and machine learning were combined to predict cytomegalovirus infection status. A later analysis re-analyzed previously published TCR beta repertoires from approximately 700 donors and added high-resolution HLA genotyping to study TCR occurrence patterns. The later analysis used no new phenotypic data to find candidate immune exposures, relying instead on TCR beta sequences and their occurrence across donors. An earlier analysis of more than 450 of the donors used high-throughput TCR beta sequencing to judge whether each TCR beta V gene segment behaved as functional or pseudogenic. Donor age, sex, ethnicity and CMV serostatus were compiled together with the repertoire data. A later genetic analysis took genome-wide SNP genotypes for 398 of the 666 donors and used that subset as a discovery cohort. Every discovery cohort repertoire had been produced on one sequencing platform. Class I and class II HLA loci were covered by the typing at four-digit resolution. The number of typed donors differed by locus: about 629-640 for A, B, C, DRB1 and DQB1; about 520 for DQA1; over 600 for DPA1; and some 430 for DPB1. Because of strong linkage in the cohort, roughly five DR-DQ haplotypes were treated as single units for association and clustering. Among some 400 genotyped donors of the cohort, an average of around 240,000 unique TCR beta nucleotide sequences were sequenced per donor, roughly 18% of them non-productive.

In total, roughly 710 healthy bone marrow donors made up the cohort. At the time of sampling, all cohort members were nominally healthy, though unrecorded immune exposures were likely present. The donor was CMV seropositive and belonged to the group of around 300 seropositive cohort members. Every donor gave a peripheral blood sample, and the peripheral blood mononuclear cells from that sample were used for TCR beta sequencing. Genomic DNA extraction from the blood cell samples was performed with the Qiagen DNeasy Blood Extraction Kit. Beyond this particular receptor, the publication reports: Because counts were too low, 15 to 20 rarely observed V segments, including chromosome 9 orphons, were excluded from the earlier analysis of 587 of the donors. According to the authors, the approach could potentially be generalized to other disease states and immunological phenotypes. In a later analysis, several top co-occurrence clusters were reported to appear linked to parvovirus B19, influenza, CMV and Epstein-Barr virus. A cluster of highly shared sequence variants was judged likely to represent a technical artifact of the sequencing pipeline. In a later genetic analysis, fewer N-insertions in productive TCRs were reported among donors in an Asian-associated ancestry cluster than the roughly 700-donor mean. The presence/absence analyses assumed that sequencing depth was roughly uniform across donors, and that assumption may not be true. An association between a missense DCLRE1C variant and V-gene and J-gene trimming of TCR beta chains was found in a later genetic analysis and replicated in an independent cohort. Some IMGT-functional V segments, including TRBV6-2 and TRBV6-3, could not be distinguished by the 87-base-pair reads and were therefore excluded. In a later analysis, 15,000 to 20,000 TCR beta sequences were associated with specific HLA alleles at a false discovery rate of 0.05. A further reported finding was that TCR beta sequences accurately predicted the HLA-A and HLA-B alleles for most subjects in the first cohort. An earlier analysis of 587 of the donors showed that most TCR beta V segments appeared in productive rearrangements either about 87% or about 30% of the time, which broadly matched IMGT annotations. A later analysis found that TCR association rates varied across HLA loci, with DRB1 alleles showing the most associated TCRs and HLA-C alleles the fewest. While some public TCRs were present in many individuals, most TCR sequences turned up only very rarely across donors. Only TCR beta chains were sequenced in this cohort, and the absence of alpha or paired-chain data limited detectable features. Linkage disequilibrium might explain the correlated functional status among segregating V segments, but an unknown experimental factor could not be ruled out. CMV serostatus was the only immune exposure information available for the cohort. The classifier was reported to diagnose cytomegalovirus status with high specificity and sensitivity in both the original and validation cohorts. The study listed 150 to 200 TCR beta chains as associated with cytomegalovirus. In a later analysis, most CMV-associated TCR beta chains were found to appear HLA-restricted, with HLA associations seemingly driven largely by CMV exposure. When HLA alleles, especially DR and DQ, strongly co-occurred, TCR associations were difficult to assign to individual alleles. A few of the identified cytomegalovirus-associated TCR beta chains were confirmed in vitro to be specific for cytomegalovirus antigens. A later analysis found that HLA-associated TCR beta chains were more clonally expanded and had lower generation probabilities than equally common non-associated chains. Because HLA typing was missing for some donors at each locus, association tests included only the typed subset.

V gives up 0 bases and J gives up 6 bases, and the segment between their germline ends measures 14 bases. The germline V gene (reference sequence) supplies CDR1 SEHNR and CDR2 FQNEAQ. The CDR3 runs 15 amino acids, cysteine and phenylalanine included. CDR3 DNA is the only sequence kept; it has 45 bases, read in frame from the first base. Library method: the immunoSEQ multiplex PCR assay. The multiplex PCR relied on a mix of 60 forward primers for TCR Vbeta segments and 13 reverse primers for TCR Jbeta segments. Amplification of the CDR3 region of rearranged TCR beta genes was performed with a multiplex PCR assay on genomic DNA. On the Illumina HiSeq System, the amplified TCR beta libraries were sequenced as 87-base-pair reads. Regarding the original processing steps: Across the 666 repertoires, a later analysis counted approximately 83 million unique TCR beta chains, roughly 11 million of which were shared by at least two donors. Raw reads were error-corrected and collapsed into unique sequences with a nearest-neighbor algorithm that merged closely related sequences to remove PCR and sequencing errors. Alignment of CDR3 sequences to IMGT reference sequences was used to assign V, D and J gene segments. For a sequence to be retained, a match of at least six nucleotides to both a V gene segment and a J gene segment was required. A rearrangement counted as productive if the CDR3 had no stop codons and remained in frame with V and J, and every other rearrangement counted as non-productive. Following IMGT convention, CDR3 was defined as the stretch from the second conserved V-encoded cysteine up to the conserved J-encoded phenylalanine. The earlier analysis of 550 to 650 of the donors excluded any sequence lacking an unambiguous match to a single V gene segment. An earlier analysis of 587 of the donors classified V segments as functional when productive rearrangements were above 56.7% and as segregating when the standard deviation between donors was above 5%. A statistical classification framework was built to diagnose cytomegalovirus status from the catalog of TCR beta chain sequences. V and J gene assignment, in a later analysis, came from comparing TCR nucleotide sequences with IMGT/GENE-DB human TR gene sequences. Using the TCRdist pipeline, a later analysis assigned CDR3 sequences along with most-parsimonious VDJ recombination scenarios. In a later analysis, each TCR beta chain was defined by its CDR3 amino acid sequence together with its V-gene family, and reads lacking a unique V-gene family were excluded. In a later analysis, fewer than 600 highly shared, low-generation-probability nucleotide sequences were removed to address suspected cross-contamination and a sequencing artifact. A later analysis calculated a clonal expansion index for each public chain from normalized within-repertoire ranks of inferred template counts. In a later analysis, generation probabilities were computed with a VDJ recombination model fitted to out-of-frame rearrangements, and the resulting probabilities were checked against IGoR. In a later analysis, TCR-TCR, TCR-HLA and TCR-CMV co-occurrence was scored with hypergeometric tests, and a repertoire-size bias correction was applied to TCR pairs. A later analysis estimated false discovery rates by permuting HLA or CMV assignments 20 times. In a later analysis, co-occurring TCRs were grouped using DBSCAN, and TCRdist sequence similarity was added for clustering within HLA-allele-positive subsets. Repertoires with fewer than 30,000 or more than 120,000 public chains, plus five repertoires with anomalous nucleotide sharing, were excluded from co-occurrence clustering. What TCRdb holds here is the immuneACCESS table cut down to in-frame rearrangements. Part of the clones is not present; checked against another copy, under half of the missing clones reflect an unresolved V gene, and the others are unexplained. That table gives V, J and clone size, and the DNA gave D and trimming. This sample comprises 110,000 to 150,000 clones, roughly 80% of them detected only once. About 4.3% of the sample is held by the ten biggest clonotypes.

The V gene is TRBV7-9 and the J gene is TRBJ1-2; the D gene is possibly TRBD1, with 5 bases matching. This receptor was taken from a woman aged 40 to 49 in good health and CMV-seropositive. The sample taken for sequencing was PBMCs. DNA sequence: TGTGCCAGCAGCTTAGCGAGGCCAGGGTCCGATGGCTACACCTTC. Its translation is CASSLARPGSDGYTF. With the portions outside the CDR3 filled from the reference TRBV7-9 and TRBJ1-2 genes, the complete variable region becomes DTGVSQNPRHKITKRGQNVTFRCDPISEHNRLYWYRQTLGQGPEFLTYFQNEAQLEKSRLLSDRFSAERPKGSFSTLEIQRTEQGDSAMYLCASSLARPGSDGYTFGSGTRLTVV.